A selection of T cell receptor beta chains follows, all from one sample in a study of T cells in Graves' hyperthyroidism and ophthalmopathy. TCRdb processed the multiplex PCR reads anew with MiXCR; each CDR3 protein has one entry. The table records more than 350,000 distinct CDR3 sequences, approximately 15% of them present only once. Sequenced material: blood. The receptors come from a woman younger than 45 with Graves' hyperthyroidism. The CDR3 runs from the conserved cysteine through the conserved F or W. Each record gives: V gene, clone size, J gene, D gene, CDR3 DNA, CDR3 protein. D genes are given only for firm matches. Clone size is not always given. Where it is, it says once, few, many or a class for expanded clones.

V: TRBV30
size: many
J: TRBJ2-7
D: TRBD1
DNA: TGTGCCTGGAGTGCGAACAGGGGCTACGAGCAGTACTTC
CDR3: CAWSANRGYEQYF

V: TRBV7-9
size: few
J: TRBJ2-1
D: .
DNA: TGTGCCAGCAGCCCACAGGACCGCACTTGGCAGTTCTTC
CDR3: CASSPQDRTWQFF

V: TRBV5-1
size: .
J: TRBJ2-3
D: .
DNA: TGCGCCAGCAGCTTGTTAGCGGCCCCAGATACGCAGTATTTT
CDR3: CASSLLAAPDTQYF

V: TRBV2
size: few
J: TRBJ2-1
D: .
DNA: TGTGCCAGCAGTGAAGAGCAGCCGGGACAAGTAGGGAATAAGCAGTTCTTC
CDR3: CASSEEQPGQVGNKQFF

V: TRBV5-1
size: .
J: TRBJ2-3
D: TRBD2
DNA: TGCGCCAGCACCGTGACTAGCGGGAGTTCGGACCCAACAGATACGCAGTATTTT
CDR3: CASTVTSGSSDPTDTQYF

V: TRBV27
size: many
J: TRBJ2-7
D: .
DNA: TGTGCCGGAGCCTACGAGCAGTACTTC
CDR3: CAGAYEQYF

V: TRBV27
size: .
J: TRBJ1-5
D: TRBD1
DNA: TGTGCCAGCAGTTTATACCTCGGGACAGGTCGCAATCAGCCCCAGCATTTT
CDR3: CASSLYLGTGRNQPQHF

V: TRBV28
size: many
J: TRBJ1-5
D: .
DNA: TGTGCCAGCAGTTCCGCGCGACAGTTCCTCAGCAATCAGCCCCAGCATTTT
CDR3: CASSSARQFLSNQPQHF

V: TRBV18
size: many
J: TRBJ2-7
D: .
DNA: TGTGCCAGCTCACCGTCCGACGGACCCTACGAGCAGTACTTC
CDR3: CASSPSDGPYEQYF

V: TRBV5-8
size: many
J: TRBJ2-7
D: TRBD1
DNA: TGTGCCAGCAGCCACGGGGGACAGGTACCCGACGAGCAGTACTTC
CDR3: CASSHGGQVPDEQYF

V: TRBV30
size: few
J: TRBJ2-3
D: TRBD2
DNA: TGTGCCTGGAGTAACGGGCTAGCGGGGGAGGATACGCAGTATTTT
CDR3: CAWSNGLAGEDTQYF

V: TRBV10-3
size: many
J: TRBJ2-1
D: TRBD2
DNA: TGTGCCATCAAGGCTAGCGGGAGCGGTGGGATCTACAATGAGCAGTTCTTC
CDR3: CAIKASGSGGIYNEQFF

V: TRBV12-3/TRBV12-4
size: many
J: TRBJ2-7
D: .
DNA: TGTGCCAGCAGTACCCCGTGGGAGACAGGATCCTCCTACGAGCAGTACTTC
CDR3: CASSTPWETGSSYEQYF

V: TRBV28
size: many
J: TRBJ2-7
D: TRBD2
DNA: TGTGCCATCCTGTCGGCTAGCGGCGAATCCTACGAGCAGTACTTC
CDR3: CAILSASGESYEQYF

V: TRBV27
size: many
J: TRBJ2-1
D: .
DNA: TGTGCCAGTTGGCGGGACAGTTACAATGAGCAGTTCTTC
CDR3: CASWRDSYNEQFF

V: TRBV20-1
size: many
J: TRBJ2-7
D: TRBD2
DNA: TGCAGTGCTAGAGGGCCTAGCGGAGGCTCCTACGAGCAGTACTTC
CDR3: CSARGPSGGSYEQYF

V: TRBV29-1
size: .
J: TRBJ2-1
D: TRBD1
DNA: TGCAGCTCGGGACAGACCTACAATGAGCAGTTCTTC
CDR3: CSSGQTYNEQFF

V: TRBV20-1
size: many
J: TRBJ2-7
D: TRBD2
DNA: TGCAGTGCTAGTCCGGGGACTAGCGGGAGTCATTTTTACGAGCAGTACTTC
CDR3: CSASPGTSGSHFYEQYF

V: TRBV6-6
size: .
J: TRBJ2-5
D: .
DNA: TGTGCCAGCAGTTGGAGGGGTGATGTGCAAGAGACCCAGTACTTC
CDR3: CASSWRGDVQETQYF

V: TRBV7-9
size: many
J: TRBJ2-7
D: .
DNA: TGTGCCAGCAGCCCCATTGGGGGTTACGAGCAGTACTTC
CDR3: CASSPIGGYEQYF

V: TRBV12-3/TRBV12-4
size: many
J: TRBJ2-1
D: .
DNA: TGTGCCAGCAGTTTTCTTCTCCGGTCCTACAATGAGCAGTTCTTC
CDR3: CASSFLLRSYNEQFF

V: TRBV27
size: many
J: TRBJ2-7
D: TRBD1
DNA: TGTGCCACCGTAGACAGGGTCTACGAGCAGTACTTC
CDR3: CATVDRVYEQYF

V: TRBV20-1
size: few
J: TRBJ2-2
D: .
DNA: TGCAGTGCAGCACCAGGAGAGGGGAGGACCGGGGAGCTGTTTTTT
CDR3: CSAAPGEGRTGELFF

V: TRBV7-2
size: many
J: TRBJ2-3
D: TRBD2
DNA: TGTGCCAGCAGCTTCCGGGTAGCGGGAGTCTCAGATACGCAGTATTTT
CDR3: CASSFRVAGVSDTQYF

V: TRBV18
size: many
J: TRBJ1-5
D: .
DNA: TGTGCCAGCTCAACCTCCCGGGGCTCCTATCAGCCCCAGCATTTT
CDR3: CASSTSRGSYQPQHF

V: TRBV18
size: .
J: TRBJ2-3
D: .
DNA: TGTGCCAGCTACACCCAGGGGAGGGCCACAGATACGCAGTATTTT
CDR3: CASYTQGRATDTQYF

V: TRBV19
size: few
J: TRBJ2-5
D: TRBD2
DNA: TGTGCCAGTAGTACCGGGACTAGCGGGATCCAAGAGACCCAGTACTTC
CDR3: CASSTGTSGIQETQYF

V: TRBV6-1
size: few
J: TRBJ2-1
D: .
DNA: TGTGCCAGCAGTGAAGTCAGACTTGAGCAGTTCTTC
CDR3: CASSEVRLEQFF

V: TRBV5-1
size: few
J: TRBJ2-3
D: TRBD1
DNA: TGCGCCAGCAGCTTGGGACAGGGGTCCTACACAGATACGCAGTATTTT
CDR3: CASSLGQGSYTDTQYF

V: TRBV10-3
size: many
J: TRBJ2-5
D: .
DNA: TGTGCCATCAGTGAGCCGTCTAGGGGCAGAGAGACCCAGTACTTC
CDR3: CAISEPSRGRETQYF

V: TRBV28
size: many
J: TRBJ2-7
D: TRBD1
DNA: TGTGCCAGCAGTCCCACAGACAGGGCCTACGAGCAGTACTTC
CDR3: CASSPTDRAYEQYF

V: TRBV9
size: few
J: TRBJ2-1
D: .
DNA: TGTGCCAGCAGCGTATATGGCACAGCAACCAATGAGCAGTTCTTC
CDR3: CASSVYGTATNEQFF

V: TRBV2
size: many
J: TRBJ2-5
D: .
DNA: TGTGCCAGCAGTGTGGGTATACAAGAGACCCAGTACTTC
CDR3: CASSVGIQETQYF

V: TRBV29-1
size: .
J: TRBJ2-7
D: TRBD1
DNA: TGCAGCGCTGTGACAGGGGTCTTCAGCGAGCAGTACTTC
CDR3: CSAVTGVFSEQYF

V: TRBV11-2
size: few
J: TRBJ1-1
D: .
DNA: TGTGCCAGCAGCTCGACTCGGTACACTGAAGCTTTCTTT
CDR3: CASSSTRYTEAFF

V: TRBV7-3
size: many
J: TRBJ2-5
D: .
DNA: TGTGCCAGCAGGTGGCAAGAGACCCAGTACTTC
CDR3: CASRWQETQYF

V: TRBV10-3
size: few
J: TRBJ2-3
D: TRBD2
DNA: TGTGCCATCAGTCAGACCATCGCACGGACTAGCGGAGCAGATACGCAGTATTTT
CDR3: CAISQTIARTSGADTQYF

V: TRBV19
size: .
J: TRBJ1-2
D: .
DNA: TGTGCCAGTACCACCGGGAACCGGGGGTTGAATGGCTACACCTTC
CDR3: CASTTGNRGLNGYTF

V: TRBV20-1
size: .
J: TRBJ2-1
D: TRBD2
DNA: TGCAGGGGACAAACTAGCGGGAGGGAGACTGAGCAGTTCTTC
CDR3: CRGQTSGRETEQFF

V: TRBV20-1
size: .
J: TRBJ2-3
D: TRBD2
DNA: TGCAGTGCCCGAACCTCTAGCGGGAACACAGATACGCAGTATTTT
CDR3: CSARTSSGNTDTQYF

V: TRBV28
size: many
J: TRBJ2-7
D: .
DNA: TGTGCCAGCAGTTTATCCGCGGGACCCCCCTACGAGCAGTACTTC
CDR3: CASSLSAGPPYEQYF

V: TRBV19
size: few
J: TRBJ1-1
D: .
DNA: TGTGCCAGTATCCTCCGTGGGGGGGCTGAAGCTTTCTTT
CDR3: CASILRGGAEAFF

V: TRBV15
size: few
J: TRBJ2-4
D: TRBD2
DNA: TGTGCCACCAGCAGGCCGGGGACTAGCGGGAGCGGGGGCATTCAGTACTTC
CDR3: CATSRPGTSGSGGIQYF

V: TRBV6-1
size: few
J: TRBJ2-7
D: .
DNA: TGTGCCAGCAGTGAAGCGCCGCGAAACGAGCAGTACTTC
CDR3: CASSEAPRNEQYF

V: TRBV4-1
size: .
J: TRBJ2-2
D: TRBD2
DNA: TGCGCCAGCAGCCGCCCTAGCGGGTCGGGCACCGGGGAGCTGTTTTTT
CDR3: CASSRPSGSGTGELFF

V: TRBV2
size: many
J: TRBJ2-3
D: .
DNA: TGTGCCAGCAGTGAAAACTCCTTCCATACGCAGTATTTT
CDR3: CASSENSFHTQYF

V: TRBV6-1
size: many
J: TRBJ1-5
D: .
DNA: TGTGCCAGCAGTGAATGGATGACAGAATATAGCAATCAGCCCCAGCATTTT
CDR3: CASSEWMTEYSNQPQHF

V: TRBV6-1
size: few
J: TRBJ1-1
D: .
DNA: TGTGCCAGCGGGAAGGGCAACACTGAAGCTTTCTTT
CDR3: CASGKGNTEAFF

V: TRBV7-9
size: many
J: TRBJ2-1
D: TRBD2
DNA: TGTGCCAGCAGCGTCACTAGCGGGAGGGATGAGCAGTTCTTC
CDR3: CASSVTSGRDEQFF

V: TRBV11-2
size: few
J: TRBJ2-1
D: TRBD2
DNA: TGTGCCAGCAGCTTAGGACTAGCGGGAGGGGCCGATCGTTTCTTC
CDR3: CASSLGLAGGADRFF

V: TRBV27
size: many
J: TRBJ2-7
D: TRBD2
DNA: TGTGCCAGCAGTTTATCTAGCGGGTTCAACGAGCAGTACTTC
CDR3: CASSLSSGFNEQYF

V: TRBV12-3/TRBV12-4
size: many
J: TRBJ1-1
D: .
DNA: TGTGCCAGCAGTTTTATGGGGTCGACTGAAGCTTTCTTT
CDR3: CASSFMGSTEAFF

V: TRBV20-1
size: many
J: TRBJ2-1
D: TRBD2
DNA: TGCAGTGCTAGAGAGGACGGGAGGGCCCGCTATGAGCAGTTCTTC
CDR3: CSAREDGRARYEQFF

V: TRBV4-3
size: .
J: TRBJ2-5
D: .
DNA: TGCGCCAGCAGCCTCGGACTGCGCCAAGAGACCCAGTACTTC
CDR3: CASSLGLRQETQYF

V: TRBV24-1
size: .
J: TRBJ1-2
D: TRBD1
DNA: TGTGCCACCAGCGATACCCCCCCAGGGGGCCTCATAGGCGGCTACACCTTC
CDR3: CATSDTPPGGLIGGYTF